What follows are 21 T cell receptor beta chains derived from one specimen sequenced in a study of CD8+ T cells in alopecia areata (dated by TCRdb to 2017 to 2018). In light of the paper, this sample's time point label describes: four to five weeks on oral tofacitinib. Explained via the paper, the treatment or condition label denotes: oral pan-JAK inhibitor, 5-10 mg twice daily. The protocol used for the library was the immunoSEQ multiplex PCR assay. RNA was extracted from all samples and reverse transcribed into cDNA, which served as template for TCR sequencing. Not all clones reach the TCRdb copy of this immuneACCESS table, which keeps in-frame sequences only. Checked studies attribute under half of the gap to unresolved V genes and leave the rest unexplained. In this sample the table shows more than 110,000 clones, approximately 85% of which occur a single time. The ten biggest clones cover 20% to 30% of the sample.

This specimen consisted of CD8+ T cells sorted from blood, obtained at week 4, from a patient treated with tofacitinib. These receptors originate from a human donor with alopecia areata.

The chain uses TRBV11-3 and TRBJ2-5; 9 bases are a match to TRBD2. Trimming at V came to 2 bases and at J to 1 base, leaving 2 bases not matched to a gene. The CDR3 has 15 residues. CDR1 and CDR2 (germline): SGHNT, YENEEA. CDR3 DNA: TGTGCCAGCAGCTTAACTAGCGGGTCCCAAGAGACCCAGTACTTC. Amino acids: CASSLTSGSQETQYF.

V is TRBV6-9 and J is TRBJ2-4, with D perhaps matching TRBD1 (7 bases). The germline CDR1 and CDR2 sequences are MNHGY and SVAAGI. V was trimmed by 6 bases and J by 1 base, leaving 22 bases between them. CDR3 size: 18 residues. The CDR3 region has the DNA TGTGCCAGCAGACTACCGACAGGGAGGTTTGGGGCCAAAAACATTCAGTACTTC. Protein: CASRLPTGRFGAKNIQYF.

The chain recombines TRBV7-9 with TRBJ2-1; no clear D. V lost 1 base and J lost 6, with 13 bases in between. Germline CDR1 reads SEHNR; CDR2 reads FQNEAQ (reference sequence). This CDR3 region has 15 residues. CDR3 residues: CASSLGTGSFNEQFF. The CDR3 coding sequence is TGTGCCAGCAGCTTAGGTACGGGCAGCTTCAATGAGCAGTTCTTC.

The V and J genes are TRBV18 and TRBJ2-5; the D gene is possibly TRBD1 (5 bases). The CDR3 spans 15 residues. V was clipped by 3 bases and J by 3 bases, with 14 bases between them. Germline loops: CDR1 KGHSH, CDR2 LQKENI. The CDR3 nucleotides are TGTGCCAGCTCACCCAGCAGGGCTGGGGAAGAGACCCAGTACTTC. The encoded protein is CASSPSRAGEETQYF.

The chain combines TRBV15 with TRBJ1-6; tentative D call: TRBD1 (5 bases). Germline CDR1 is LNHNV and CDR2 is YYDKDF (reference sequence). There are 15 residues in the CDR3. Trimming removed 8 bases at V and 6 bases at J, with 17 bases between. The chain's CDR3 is CATQSGTQGNSPLHF. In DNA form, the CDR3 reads TGTGCCACCCAATCTGGGACCCAGGGTAATTCACCCCTCCACTTT.

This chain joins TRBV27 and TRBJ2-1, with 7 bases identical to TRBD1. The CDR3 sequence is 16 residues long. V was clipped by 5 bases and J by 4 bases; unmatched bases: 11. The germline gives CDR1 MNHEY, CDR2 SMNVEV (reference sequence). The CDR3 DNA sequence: TGTGCCAGCAGTGGTGTAAGGGGGCAGAAGTACAATGAGCAGTTCTTC. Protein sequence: CASSGVRGQKYNEQFF.

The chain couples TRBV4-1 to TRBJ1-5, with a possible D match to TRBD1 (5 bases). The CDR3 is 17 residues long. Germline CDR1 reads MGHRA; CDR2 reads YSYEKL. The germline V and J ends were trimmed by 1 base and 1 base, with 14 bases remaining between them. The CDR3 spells CASSQGAGGWSNQPQHF. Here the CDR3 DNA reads TGCGCCAGCAGCCAAGGGGCGGGGGGTTGGAGCAATCAGCCCCAGCATTTT.

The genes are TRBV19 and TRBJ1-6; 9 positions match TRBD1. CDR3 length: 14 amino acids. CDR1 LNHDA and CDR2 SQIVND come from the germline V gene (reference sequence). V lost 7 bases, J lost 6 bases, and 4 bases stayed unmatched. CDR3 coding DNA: TGTGCCAGTACCAGGGACAGGGTTAATTCACCCCTCCACTTT. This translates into CASTRDRVNSPLHF.

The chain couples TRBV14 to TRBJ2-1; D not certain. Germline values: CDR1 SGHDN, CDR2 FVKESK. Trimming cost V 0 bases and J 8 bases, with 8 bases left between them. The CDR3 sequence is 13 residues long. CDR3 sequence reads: CASSQESGYEQFF. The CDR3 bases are TGTGCCAGCAGCCAAGAGTCGGGTTATGAGCAGTTCTTC. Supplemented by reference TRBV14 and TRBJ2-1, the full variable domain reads EAGVTQFPSHSVIEKGQTVTLRCDPISGHDNLYWYRRVMGKEIKFLLHFVKESKQDESGMPNNRFLAERTGGTYSTLKVQPAELEDSGVYFCASSQESGYEQFFGPGTRLTVL.

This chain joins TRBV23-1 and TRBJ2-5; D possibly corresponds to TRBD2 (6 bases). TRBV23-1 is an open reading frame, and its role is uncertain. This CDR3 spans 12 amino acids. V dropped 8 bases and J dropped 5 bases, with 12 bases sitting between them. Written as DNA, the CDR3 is TGCGCCAGCTCTCGGCGGGGTGAGACCCAGTACTTC. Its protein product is CASSRRGETQYF.

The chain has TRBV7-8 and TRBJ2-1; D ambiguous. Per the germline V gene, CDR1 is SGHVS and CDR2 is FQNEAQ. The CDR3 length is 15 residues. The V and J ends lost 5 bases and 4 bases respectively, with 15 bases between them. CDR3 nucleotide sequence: TGTGCCAGCAGCCTAACCGTACTGAGTTACAATGAGCAGTTCTTC. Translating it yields CASSLTVLSYNEQFF.

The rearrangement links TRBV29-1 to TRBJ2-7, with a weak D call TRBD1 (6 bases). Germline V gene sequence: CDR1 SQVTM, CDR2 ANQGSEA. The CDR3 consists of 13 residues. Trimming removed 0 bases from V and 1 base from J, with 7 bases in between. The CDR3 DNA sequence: TGCAGCGTTGAAGAAGGGGGTTCCTACGAGCAGTACTTC. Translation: CSVEEGGSYEQYF.

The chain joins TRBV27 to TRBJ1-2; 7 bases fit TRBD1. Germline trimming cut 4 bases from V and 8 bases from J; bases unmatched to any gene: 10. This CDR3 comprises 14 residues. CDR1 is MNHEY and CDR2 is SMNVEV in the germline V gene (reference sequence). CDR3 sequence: CASSSTSTGLGYTF. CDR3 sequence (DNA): TGTGCCAGCAGTTCCACCTCGACAGGGCTGGGCTACACCTTC.

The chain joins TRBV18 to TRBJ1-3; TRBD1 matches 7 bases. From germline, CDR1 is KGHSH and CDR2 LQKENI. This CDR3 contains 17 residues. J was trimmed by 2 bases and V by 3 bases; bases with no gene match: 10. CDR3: CASSPAPGTVTGNTIYF. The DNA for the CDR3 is TGTGCCAGCTCACCGGCCCCCGGGACAGTAACTGGAAACACCATATATTTT. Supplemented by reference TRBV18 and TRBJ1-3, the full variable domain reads NAGVMQNPRHLVRRRGQEARLRCSPMKGHSHVYWYRQLPEEGLKFMVYLQKENIIDESGMPKERFSAEFPKEGPSILRIQQVVRGDSAAYFCASSPAPGTVTGNTIYFGEGSWLTVV.

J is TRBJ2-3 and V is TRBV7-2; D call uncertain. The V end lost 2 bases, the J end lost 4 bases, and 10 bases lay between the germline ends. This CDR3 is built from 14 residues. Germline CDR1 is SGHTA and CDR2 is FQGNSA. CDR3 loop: CASSLSLQADTQYF. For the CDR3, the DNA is TGTGCCAGCAGCTTAAGTTTGCAAGCAGATACGCAGTATTTT.

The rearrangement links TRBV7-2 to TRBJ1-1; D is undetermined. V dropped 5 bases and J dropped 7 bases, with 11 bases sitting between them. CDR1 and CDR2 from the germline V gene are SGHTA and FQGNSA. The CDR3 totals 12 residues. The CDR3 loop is CASSPQRDEAFF. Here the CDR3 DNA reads TGTGCCAGCAGCCCGCAGCGCGATGAAGCTTTCTTT. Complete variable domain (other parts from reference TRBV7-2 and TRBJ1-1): GAGVSQSPSNKVTEKGKDVELRCDPISGHTALYWYRQSLGQGLEFLIYFQGNSAPDKSGLPSDRFSAERTGGSVSTLTIQRTQQEDSAVYLCASSPQRDEAFFGQGTRLTVV.

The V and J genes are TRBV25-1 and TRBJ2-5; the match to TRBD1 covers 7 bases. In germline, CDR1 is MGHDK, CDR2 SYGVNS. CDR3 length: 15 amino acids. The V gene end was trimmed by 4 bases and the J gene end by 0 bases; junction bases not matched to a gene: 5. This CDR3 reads CASSATGLYQETQYF. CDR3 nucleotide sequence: TGTGCCAGCAGTGCGACAGGGTTGTACCAAGAGACCCAGTACTTC. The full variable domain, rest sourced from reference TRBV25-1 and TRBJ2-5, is EADIYQTPRYLVIGTGKKITLECSQTMGHDKMYWYQQDPGMELHLIHYSYGVNSTEKGDLSSESTVSRIRTEHFPLTLESARPSHTSQYLCASSATGLYQETQYFGPGTRLLVL.

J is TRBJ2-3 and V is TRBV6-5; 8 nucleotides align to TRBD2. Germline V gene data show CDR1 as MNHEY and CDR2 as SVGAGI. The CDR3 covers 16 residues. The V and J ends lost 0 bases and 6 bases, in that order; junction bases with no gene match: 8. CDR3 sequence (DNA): TGTGCCAGCAGTTACTCGTGGCTAGCGGGTCTCGATACGCAGTATTTT. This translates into CASSYSWLAGLDTQYF.

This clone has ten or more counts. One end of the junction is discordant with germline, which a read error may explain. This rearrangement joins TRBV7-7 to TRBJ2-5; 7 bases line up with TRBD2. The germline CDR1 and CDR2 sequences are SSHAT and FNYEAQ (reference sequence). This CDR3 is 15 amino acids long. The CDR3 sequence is CASSSSYRGDETQYF. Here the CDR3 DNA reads TGTGCTAGCAGCTCGTCGTACCGGGGGGATGAGACCCAGTACTTC.

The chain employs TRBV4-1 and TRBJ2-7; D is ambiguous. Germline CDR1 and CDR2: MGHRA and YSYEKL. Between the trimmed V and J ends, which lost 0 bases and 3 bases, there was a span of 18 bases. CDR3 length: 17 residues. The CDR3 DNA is TGCGCCAGCAGCCAAGAAGCCATAAAACCCCTAGACTACGAGCAGTACTTC. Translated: CASSQEAIKPLDYEQYF.

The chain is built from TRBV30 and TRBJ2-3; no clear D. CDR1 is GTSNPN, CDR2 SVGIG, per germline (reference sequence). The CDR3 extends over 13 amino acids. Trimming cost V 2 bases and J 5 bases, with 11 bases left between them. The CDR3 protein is CAWSRSDLDTQYF. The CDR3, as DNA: TGTGCCTGGAGTCGAAGCGACTTAGATACGCAGTATTTT.